Described below is a single TCR beta chain sequence and its context. Its antigen is unidentified. TCRdb re-called the 5' RACE reads with MiXCR, one entry per CDR3 protein. This table holds 1.5 million to 2 million distinct CDR3 sequences, around 29% found once. The CDR3 has 14 residues. Between the trimmed V and J ends, which lost 1 base and 8 bases, there was a span of 11 bases. Germline V lookup: CDR1 LGHDT, CDR2 YNNKEL (reference sequence). The source of the sample is a study of identical twins. Notes on the study in general: Compared with unrelated sharing, twin-shared out-of-frame alpha sequences had more low-probability sequences.

Healthy Caucasian donors formed the entire cohort. The TCR comes from a newborn girl in good health. The sequenced material came from cord blood. This chain joins TRBV3-1 and TRBJ1-4, with a weak D call TRBD1 (5 bases). CDR3: CASSQGGVREKLFF. Here the CDR3 DNA reads TGTGCCAGCAGCCAAGGGGGGGTGAGAGAAAAACTGTTTTTT.